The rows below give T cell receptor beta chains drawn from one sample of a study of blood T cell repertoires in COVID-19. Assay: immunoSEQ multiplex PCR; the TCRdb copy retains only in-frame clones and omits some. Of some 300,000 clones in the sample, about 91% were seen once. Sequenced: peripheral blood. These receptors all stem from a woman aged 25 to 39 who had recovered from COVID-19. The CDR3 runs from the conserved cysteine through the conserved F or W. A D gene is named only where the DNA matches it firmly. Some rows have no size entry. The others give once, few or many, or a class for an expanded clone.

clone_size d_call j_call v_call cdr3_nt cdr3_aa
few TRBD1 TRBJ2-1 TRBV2 TGTGCCAGCCAATTTCAGGGGGAGTACAATGAGCAGTTCTTC CASQFQGEYNEQFF
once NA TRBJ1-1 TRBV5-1 TGCGCCAGCAGCGCAACAGGGAGCGCATTTGAAGCTTTCTTT CASSATGSAFEAFF
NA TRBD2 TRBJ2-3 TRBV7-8 TGTGCCAGCAGCTTACATCAGCGGGACACAGATACGCAGTATTTT CASSLHQRDTDTQYF
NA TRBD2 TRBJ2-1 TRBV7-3 TGTGCCAGCAGCAAAACCGGGACTAGCGCAGTTAATGAGCAGTTCTTC CASSKTGTSAVNEQFF
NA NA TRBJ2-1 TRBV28 TGTGCCAGCAGCGACATCGGGGTTACGGGGTACAATGAGCAGTTCTTC CASSDIGVTGYNEQFF
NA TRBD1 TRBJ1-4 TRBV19 TGTGCCAGTAGTCCCGGGACAGGACCGTTTAATGAAAAACTGTTTTTT CASSPGTGPFNEKLFF
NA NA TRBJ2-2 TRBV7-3 TGTGCCAGCAGCTTAACGGGACACATGAACACCGGGGAGCTGTTTTTT CASSLTGHMNTGELFF
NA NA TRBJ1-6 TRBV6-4 TGTGCCAGCAGTGAGGGTCAGGGTATCCATTCACCCCTCCACTTT CASSEGQGIHSPLHF
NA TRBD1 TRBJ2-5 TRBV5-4 TGTGCCAGCACCTATTCAGGGGGTCGCCACCAAGAGACCCAGTACTTC CASTYSGGRHQETQYF
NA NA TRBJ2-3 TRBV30 TGTGCCTCCTTGGACAGTAGACACACAGATACGCAGTATTTT CASLDSRHTDTQYF